This is a list of T cell receptor beta chains from one sample in a study of shared clonotypes between healthy human individuals. Sequencing used immunoSEQ multiplex PCR; TCRdb keeps in-frame clones, though not all of them. The profile shows about 2.1 million clones, about 93% of them singletons. Sequencing was carried out using naive CD8+ T cells from PBMCs. These receptor sequences come from a man aged 18 to 30 in good health. Some clones in this sample may be carry-over from other donors' samples. CDR3s include the opening cysteine and the closing phenylalanine or tryptophan. D genes are given only for firm matches. Clone size is given for some rows only: seen once, a few or many times, or a class if the clone is expanded.

j_call | d_call | clone_size | v_call | cdr3_aa | cdr3_nt
TRBJ1-5 | TRBD1 | . | TRBV28 | CASRPYRGLQPQHF | TGTGCCAGCAGACCTTACAGGGGGCTTCAGCCCCAGCATTTT
TRBJ1-1 | . | few | TRBV28 | CASSETGGVSNTEAFF | TGTGCCAGCAGCGAGACCGGAGGGGTCTCGAACACTGAAGCTTTCTTT
TRBJ2-5 | . | . | TRBV25-1 | CASSLRGRQETQYF | TGTGCCAGCAGTCTAAGGGGACGACAAGAGACCCAGTACTTC
TRBJ1-5 | TRBD1 | . | TRBV25-1 | CASTSRRTGPSQPQHF | TGTGCCAGCACTTCTCGAAGGACAGGGCCGAGTCAGCCCCAGCATTTT
TRBJ2-7 | TRBD2 | . | TRBV28 | CASSLPLAGEVEQYF | TGTGCCAGCAGTTTGCCGCTAGCGGGAGAGGTCGAGCAGTACTTC
TRBJ2-3 | . | . | TRBV21-1 | CASSTSPDPGADTQYF | TGTGCCAGCAGCACCTCACCCGACCCCGGAGCAGATACGCAGTATTTT
TRBJ2-5 | . | once | TRBV7-9 | CASSPPTEETQYF | TGTGCCAGCAGCCCTCCGACAGAAGAGACCCAGTACTTC
TRBJ2-7 | TRBD2 | . | TRBV6-5 | CASRVLAVSYEQYF | TGTGCCAGCAGGGTTCTAGCGGTCTCCTACGAGCAGTACTTC
TRBJ2-2 | . | . | TRBV28 | CASSGSQNTGELFF | TGTGCCAGCAGCGGCAGCCAGAACACCGGGGAGCTGTTTTTT
TRBJ2-2 | . | . | TRBV28 | CASSFGVLNTGELFF | TGTGCCAGCAGTTTTGGGGTCCTGAACACCGGGGAGCTGTTTTTT
TRBJ1-1 | TRBD1 | . | TRBV6-1 | CAGTGGTEAFF | TGTGCCGGAACAGGGGGGACTGAAGCTTTCTTT
TRBJ2-3 | . | . | TRBV11-2 | CASSLVWGAFSTDTQYF | TGTGCCAGCAGCTTAGTTTGGGGGGCATTTAGCACAGATACGCAGTATTTT
TRBJ2-6 | TRBD1 | . | TRBV9 | CASSAFDRAAGANVLTF | TGTGCCAGCAGTGCCTTCGACAGGGCGGCTGGGGCCAACGTCCTGACTTTC
TRBJ2-5 | . | . | TRBV19 | CASSALRGPQETQYF | TGTGCCAGTAGTGCACTCAGGGGTCCCCAAGAGACCCAGTACTTC
TRBJ2-7 | . | . | TRBV7-9 | CASSFHGTLRTEAYEQYF | TGTGCCAGCAGCTTCCACGGGACACTTCGAACGGAGGCCTACGAGCAGTACTTC
TRBJ2-7 | TRBD2 | . | TRBV5-1 | CASSPGPGGHREQYF | TGCGCCAGCAGCCCGGGCCCGGGAGGCCACCGGGAGCAGTACTTC
TRBJ1-4 | . | . | TRBV7-9 | CASSPGHRNEKLFF | TGTGCCAGCAGCCCGGGACACCGGAATGAAAAACTGTTTTTT
TRBJ1-2 | TRBD1 | . | TRBV5-1 | CASSPDRGSNYGYTF | TGCGCCAGCAGCCCGGACAGGGGGTCCAACTATGGCTACACCTTC
TRBJ2-5 | TRBD2 | . | TRBV27 | CASVGYVAGLAGRTQYF | TGTGCCAGCGTAGGTTACGTGGCCGGACTAGCGGGACGGACCCAGTACTTC
TRBJ2-5 | . | once | TRBV15 | CATSNPGPGGTQYF | TGTGCCACCAGCAATCCGGGACCCGGGGGGACCCAGTACTTC
TRBJ1-1 | TRBD1 | . | TRBV7-2 | CASSLARGQGEAFF | TGTGCCAGCAGCTTAGCGCGGGGACAGGGTGAAGCTTTCTTT
TRBJ2-1 | . | . | TRBV27 | CASRLGGTVAGTYNEQFF | TGTGCCAGCAGACTAGGAGGGACAGTAGCGGGCACCTACAATGAGCAGTTCTTC
TRBJ2-1 | TRBD1 | . | TRBV2 | CASSARDRVDEQFF | TGTGCCAGCAGTGCCCGGGACAGGGTGGATGAGCAGTTCTTC
TRBJ2-7 | TRBD1 | once | TRBV6-5 | CASSFTGGPYEQYF | TGTGCCAGCAGTTTTACAGGGGGCCCCTACGAGCAGTACTTC
TRBJ2-7 | . | . | TRBV28 | CASSPVGVGYEQYF | TGTGCCAGCAGTCCCGTAGGCGTCGGGTACGAGCAGTACTTC
TRBJ2-2 | . | . | TRBV10-3 | CAISSRDTVANTGELFF | TGTGCCATCAGTTCCCGGGACACCGTCGCGAACACCGGGGAGCTGTTTTTT
TRBJ2-3 | . | . | TRBV20-1 | CSARTTDTQYF | TGCAGTGCTAGGACCACAGATACGCAGTATTTT
TRBJ2-4 | . | . | TRBV19 | CASSISIGMAKNIQYF | TGTGCCAGTAGTATATCAATCGGGATGGCCAAAAACATTCAGTACTTC
TRBJ1-1 | . | . | TRBV27 | CASSHRDGGTEAFF | TGTGCCAGCAGCCACCGGGACGGAGGGACTGAAGCTTTCTTT
TRBJ2-1 | TRBD1 | . | TRBV5-5 | CASSIRDRGIDEQFF | TGTGCCAGCAGCATCCGGGACAGGGGGATCGATGAGCAGTTCTTC
TRBJ1-5 | . | . | TRBV30 | CAWRRKGLQPQHF | TGTGCCTGGAGACGAAAGGGTTTGCAGCCCCAGCATTTT
TRBJ2-3 | TRBD2 | . | TRBV15 | CATSRAMRERGDTQYF | TGTGCCACCAGCAGAGCAATGCGGGAGCGGGGAGATACGCAGTATTTT